This T cell receptor beta chain was documented in a study of CD8 T cells in Susac syndrome. Findings of the study overall: The relatively small number of individuals in the TCR sequencing and HLA analysis was acknowledged by the study.

An input of about 0.5 to 1 ug of RNA was subjected to reverse transcription using random hexamers. Multiplex immunoSEQ PCR targeted 54 Vbeta and 13 Jbeta TCR beta segments. TCRdb fed the immunoSEQ multiplex PCR reads into MiXCR, producing one record per CDR3 protein. The sample has 150,000 to 200,000 distinct CDR3 sequences, more than 90% seen once. CDR3 size: 16 residues. Trimming at V came to 3 bases and at J to 4 bases, leaving 13 bases not matched to a gene. CDR1 is DFQATT and CDR2 is SNEGSKA in the germline V gene (reference sequence). This clonotype was counted once. Its antigen is still unknown.

This TCR came from a human donor with multiple sclerosis. The rearrangement links TRBV20-1 to TRBJ2-3, with TRBD2 identical over 7 bases. Sequencing was performed on CD4+ T cells from PBMCs. The CDR3, as DNA: TGCAGTGCTAGCCTCGGGGCGGGAGCGGACCCAGATACGCAGTATTTT. It translates to CSASLGAGADPDTQYF.